The present TCR beta chain was sequenced within a study of PD-L1 blockade in urothelial cancer. The time point denotes: pretreatment peripheral blood. TCRdb's copy holds only in-frame clones and misses some; the assay was immunoSEQ multiplex PCR. The sample holds roughly 100,000 clones, 89% seen once. Germline values: CDR1 LNHDA, CDR2 SQIVND (reference sequence). This CDR3 spans 17 amino acids. Trimming took off 3 bases at V and 1 base at J, with 18 bases between the two ends. The sample here was PBMCs, taken around atezolizumab (anti-PD-L1) treatment. The origin of this receptor is a woman older than 75 with urothelial cancer. The rearrangement links TRBV19 to TRBJ1-1; tentatively, D is TRBD1 (6 bases). As DNA, the CDR3 is TGTGCCAGTAGTATCATCTCCAGGGGAAGAGGGAACACTGAAGCTTTCTTT. This translates into CASSIISRGRGNTEAFF.